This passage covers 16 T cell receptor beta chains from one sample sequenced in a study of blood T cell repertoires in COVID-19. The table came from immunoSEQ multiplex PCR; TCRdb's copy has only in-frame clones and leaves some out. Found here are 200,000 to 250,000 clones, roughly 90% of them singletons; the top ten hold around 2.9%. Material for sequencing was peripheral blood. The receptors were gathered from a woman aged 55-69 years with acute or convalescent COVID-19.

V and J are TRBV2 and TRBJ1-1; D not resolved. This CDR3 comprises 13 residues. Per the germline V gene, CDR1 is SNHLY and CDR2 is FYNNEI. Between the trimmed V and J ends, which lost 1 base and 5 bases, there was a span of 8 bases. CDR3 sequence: CASSEGHGTEAFF. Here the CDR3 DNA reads TGTGCCAGCAGTGAAGGACACGGAACTGAAGCTTTCTTT.

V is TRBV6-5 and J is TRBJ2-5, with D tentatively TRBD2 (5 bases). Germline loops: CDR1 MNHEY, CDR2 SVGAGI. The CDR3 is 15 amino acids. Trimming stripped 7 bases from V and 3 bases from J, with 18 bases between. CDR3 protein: CASIRTRGAKETQYF. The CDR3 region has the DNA TGTGCCAGCATCCGGACCCGGGGAGCCAAAGAGACCCAGTACTTC.

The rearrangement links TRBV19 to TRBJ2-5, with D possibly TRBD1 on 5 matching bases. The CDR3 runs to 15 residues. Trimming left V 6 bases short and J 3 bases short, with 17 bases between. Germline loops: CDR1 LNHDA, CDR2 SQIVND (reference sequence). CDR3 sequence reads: CASSSIRAAEETQYF. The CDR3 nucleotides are TGTGCCAGTAGCTCCATCAGGGCCGCCGAAGAGACCCAGTACTTC.

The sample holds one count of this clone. CDR3 coding DNA: TGTGCCAGCAGCCGCGGGGGTCAGGGGGCAGGTTATGGCTACACCTTC. It is translated as CASSRGGQGAGYGYTF. This sequence joins TRBV3-1 (or the pseudogene TRBV3-2) and TRBJ1-2; 8 nucleotides match TRBD1. Trimming at V came to 4 bases and at J to 5 bases, leaving 12 bases not matched to a gene. The CDR3 has 16 residues. Germline V CDR1 and CDR2: LGHDT, YNNKEL (reference sequence).

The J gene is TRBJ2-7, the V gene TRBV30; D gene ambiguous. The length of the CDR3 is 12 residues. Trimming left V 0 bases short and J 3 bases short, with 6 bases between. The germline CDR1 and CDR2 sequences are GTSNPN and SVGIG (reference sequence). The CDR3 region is CAWSVNRYEQYF. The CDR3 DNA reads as TGTGCCTGGAGTGTAAATCGCTACGAGCAGTACTTC.

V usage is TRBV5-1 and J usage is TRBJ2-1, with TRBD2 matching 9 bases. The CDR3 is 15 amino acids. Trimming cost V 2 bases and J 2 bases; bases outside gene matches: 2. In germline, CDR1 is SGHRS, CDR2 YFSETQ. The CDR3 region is CASSFTSGPYNEQFF. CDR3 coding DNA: TGCGCCAGCAGCTTTACTAGCGGGCCCTACAATGAGCAGTTCTTC. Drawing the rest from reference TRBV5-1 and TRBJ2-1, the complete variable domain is KAGVTQTPRYLIKTRGQQVTLSCSPISGHRSVSWYQQTPGQGLQFLFEYFSETQRNKGNFPGRFSGRQFSNSRSEMNVSTLELGDSALYLCASSFTSGPYNEQFFGPGTRLTVL.

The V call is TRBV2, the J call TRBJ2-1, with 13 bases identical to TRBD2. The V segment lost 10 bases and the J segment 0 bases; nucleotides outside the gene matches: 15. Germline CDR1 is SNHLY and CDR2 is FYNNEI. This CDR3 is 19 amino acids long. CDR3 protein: CAIITGTSGVPSSYNEQFF. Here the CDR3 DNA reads TGTGCCATCATCACCGGGACTAGCGGGGTTCCAAGCTCCTACAATGAGCAGTTCTTC.

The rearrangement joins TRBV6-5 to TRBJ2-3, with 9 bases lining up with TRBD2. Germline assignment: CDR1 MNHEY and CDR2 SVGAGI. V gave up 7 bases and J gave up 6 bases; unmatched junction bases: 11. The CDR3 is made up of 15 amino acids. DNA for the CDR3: TGTGCCAGCATGACCATGGGACTAGCAGGCGATACGCAGTATTTT. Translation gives CASMTMGLAGDTQYF.

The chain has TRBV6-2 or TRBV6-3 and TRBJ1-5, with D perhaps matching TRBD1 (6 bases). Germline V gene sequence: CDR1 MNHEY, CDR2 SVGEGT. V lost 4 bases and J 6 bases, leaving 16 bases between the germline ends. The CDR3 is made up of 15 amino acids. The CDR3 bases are TGTGCCAGCAGTTTTACGACAGGCGGCGGTCAGCCCCAGCATTTT. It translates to CASSFTTGGGQPQHF.

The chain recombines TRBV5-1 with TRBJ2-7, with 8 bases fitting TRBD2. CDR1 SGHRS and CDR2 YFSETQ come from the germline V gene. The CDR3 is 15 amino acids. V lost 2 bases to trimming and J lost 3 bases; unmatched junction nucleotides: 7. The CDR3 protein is CASSFQAGVGYEQYF. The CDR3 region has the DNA TGCGCCAGCAGCTTTCAAGCGGGAGTGGGCTACGAGCAGTACTTC. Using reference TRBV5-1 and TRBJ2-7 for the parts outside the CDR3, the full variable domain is KAGVTQTPRYLIKTRGQQVTLSCSPISGHRSVSWYQQTPGQGLQFLFEYFSETQRNKGNFPGRFSGRQFSNSRSEMNVSTLELGDSALYLCASSFQAGVGYEQYFGPGTRLTVT.

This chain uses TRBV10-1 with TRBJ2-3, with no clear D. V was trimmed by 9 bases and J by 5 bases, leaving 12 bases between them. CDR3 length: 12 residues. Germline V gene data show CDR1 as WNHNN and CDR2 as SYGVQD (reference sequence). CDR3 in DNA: TGCGCCAGTCGAACCCTAGGAGATACGCAGTATTTT. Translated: CASRTLGDTQYF.

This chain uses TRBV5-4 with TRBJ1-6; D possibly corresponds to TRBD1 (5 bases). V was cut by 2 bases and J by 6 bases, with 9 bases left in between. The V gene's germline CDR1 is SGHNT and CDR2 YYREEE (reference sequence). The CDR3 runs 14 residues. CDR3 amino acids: CASSFSGINSPLHF. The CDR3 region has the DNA TGTGCCAGCAGCTTTTCAGGGATTAATTCACCCCTCCACTTT.

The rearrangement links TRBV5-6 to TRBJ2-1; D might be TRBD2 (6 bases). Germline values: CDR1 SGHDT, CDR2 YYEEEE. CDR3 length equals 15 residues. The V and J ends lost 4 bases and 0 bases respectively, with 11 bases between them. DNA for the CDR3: TGTGCCAGCAGCCAAGGACTACGCTCCTACAATGAGCAGTTCTTC. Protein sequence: CASSQGLRSYNEQFF.

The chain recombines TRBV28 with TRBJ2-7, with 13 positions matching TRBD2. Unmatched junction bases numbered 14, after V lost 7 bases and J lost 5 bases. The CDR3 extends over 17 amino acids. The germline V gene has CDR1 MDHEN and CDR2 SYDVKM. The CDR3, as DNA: TGTGCCAGCAAAGCCCCCGGGACTAGCGGGATTTCCCACGAGCAGTACTTC. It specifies CASKAPGTSGISHEQYF.

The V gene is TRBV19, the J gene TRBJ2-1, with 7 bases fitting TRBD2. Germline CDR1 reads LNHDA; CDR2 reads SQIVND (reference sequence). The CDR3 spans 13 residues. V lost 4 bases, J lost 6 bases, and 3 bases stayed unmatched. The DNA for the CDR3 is TGTGCCAGTAGTAGCGGGAGTCGCAATGAGCAGTTCTTC. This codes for CASSSGSRNEQFF.

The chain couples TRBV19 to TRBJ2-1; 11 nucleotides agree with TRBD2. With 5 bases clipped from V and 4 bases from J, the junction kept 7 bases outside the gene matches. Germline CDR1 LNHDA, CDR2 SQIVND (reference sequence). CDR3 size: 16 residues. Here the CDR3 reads CASSSPPSGGYNEQFF. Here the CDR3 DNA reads TGTGCCAGTAGTTCCCCCCCTAGCGGGGGGTACAATGAGCAGTTCTTC.